A selection of T cell receptor beta chains follows, all from one sample in a study of vaccination effects on CD4 cells after COVID-19. No antigens are known for them. Sequenced by immunoSEQ multiplex PCR; TCRdb stores in-frame clones only, minus some. The sample carries around 21,000 clones, about 63% recorded once. The specimen comprised CD4+ T cells from PBMCs cultured with HCoV-NL63 spike peptides, sampled before COVID-19 vaccination. These receptor sequences come from a human donor who received a COVID-19 vaccine. Both conserved end residues are part of each CDR3. The D gene is left open where the match is weak. Clone size is not always given. Where it is, it says once, few, many or a class for expanded clones.

cdr3_nt	cdr3_aa	v_call	d_call	clone_size	j_call
TGCAGCGCAGGGCAGCAAAACACTGAAGCTTTCTTT	CSAGQQNTEAFF	TRBV29-1	-	-	TRBJ1-1
TGTGCCAGCAGCCGGGACAGGGTCGCAGATACGCAGTATTTT	CASSRDRVADTQYF	TRBV2	TRBD1	-	TRBJ2-3
TGTGCCAGCAGCGGTTCAGCTGGGGGGAGCTCCTACGAGCAGTACTTC	CASSGSAGGSSYEQYF	TRBV11-2	-	-	TRBJ2-7
TGTGCCAGCAGTCCACGGACCGGGGCGAGCAATCAGCCCCAGCATTTT	CASSPRTGASNQPQHF	TRBV2	-	few	TRBJ1-5
TGTGCCAGCAGCTTGCCAGGGTCAGCCAAAAACATTCAGTACTTC	CASSLPGSAKNIQYF	TRBV5-4	-	-	TRBJ2-4
TGTGCCAGCAGTGGCTTGGGAGGGACTAATGAAAAACTGTTTTTT	CASSGLGGTNEKLFF	TRBV2	-	-	TRBJ1-4
TGTGCCAGCAGCCCCGGCGGCTCTGGAAACACCATATATTTT	CASSPGGSGNTIYF	TRBV6-5	-	-	TRBJ1-3
TGTGCCAGCAGTCTGACAGGGATGACTGAAGCTTTCTTT	CASSLTGMTEAFF	TRBV6-5	TRBD1	once	TRBJ1-1
TGTGCCATCAGTGAGGTTAGACAGGGGGTGCGCACCGGGGAGCTGTTTTTT	CAISEVRQGVRTGELFF	TRBV10-3	TRBD1	few	TRBJ2-2
TGTGCCAGCAGCTTGTACCGGGACAGGGGTCGATCCTACAATGAGCAGTTCTTC	CASSLYRDRGRSYNEQFF	TRBV5-6	TRBD1	-	TRBJ2-1
TGTGCCAGCAGCGTGGGGACAGAGCCTAACTATGGCTACACCTTC	CASSVGTEPNYGYTF	TRBV5-8	TRBD1	few	TRBJ1-2
TGTGCCACCGCCGAGGAGGGTACGCAGTATTTT	CATAEEGTQYF	TRBV2	-	-	TRBJ2-3
TGCGCCAGCAGCTATACTAGCGTCGAAGAGACCCAGTACTTC	CASSYTSVEETQYF	TRBV5-1	TRBD2	-	TRBJ2-5
TGTGCCAGCAGTGCGACAGGGCTACTACGGGGACTCGAGCAGTACTTC	CASSATGLLRGLEQYF	TRBV27	-	-	TRBJ2-7
TGTGCCAGCTGGACAGGGGGTTCGGTAAACACTGAAGCTTTCTTT	CASWTGGSVNTEAFF	TRBV27	TRBD1	-	TRBJ1-1
TGTGCCTGGAGTCCCACGGGGGGGCCGTGGGAGCAGTACTTC	CAWSPTGGPWEQYF	TRBV30	TRBD2	-	TRBJ2-7
TGCGCCAGCAGCCAAGTATATCGGGATTTGGATGGCTACACCTTC	CASSQVYRDLDGYTF	TRBV4-1	-	-	TRBJ1-2
TGTGCCAGCAGCTTGCTGCAGGGGGCATTCAAAAATGAGAGGAACACTGAAGCTTTCTTT	CASSLLQGAFKNERNTEAFF	TRBV5-8	TRBD1	-	TRBJ1-1
TGTGCCAGCAGCCAATCTCAGGGGCTGGGCGAAAAACTGTTTTTT	CASSQSQGLGEKLFF	TRBV3-1/TRBV3-2	-	large	TRBJ1-4
TGTGCCAGCAGCCCGCGACCGGGACTACCAATCGAGCAGTACTTC	CASSPRPGLPIEQYF	TRBV11-1	TRBD2	-	TRBJ2-7
TGTGCCAGCAGTGGAAGAGGGGACAGGCAAGAGACCCAGTACTTC	CASSGRGDRQETQYF	TRBV2	TRBD1	-	TRBJ2-5
TGCGCCAGCAGCCAAGCTAGCGGCCCTAACAATGAGCAGTTCTTC	CASSQASGPNNEQFF	TRBV4-1	TRBD2	few	TRBJ2-1
TGTGCCTGGAGCCTAGCGGGGAGGGACACCGGGGAGCTGTTTTTT	CAWSLAGRDTGELFF	TRBV30	TRBD2	-	TRBJ2-2
TGTGCCAGCAGCTTGCATGGGACTAGCAATGAGCAGTTCTTC	CASSLHGTSNEQFF	TRBV7-2	TRBD2	-	TRBJ2-1
TGCGCCAGCAGCTTGACCCAACAGTCCACAGATACGCAGTATTTT	CASSLTQQSTDTQYF	TRBV5-1	-	once	TRBJ2-3
TGTGCCATCTCCCAGGATAATCAGCCCCAGCATTTT	CAISQDNQPQHF	TRBV10-3	-	-	TRBJ1-5
TGCGCCAGCAGCTTTGGTAACAGGGGGCACGGCTACACCTTC	CASSFGNRGHGYTF	TRBV5-1	TRBD1	-	TRBJ1-2
TGTGCCAGCATAAAACTCGGGCCCCAAGAGACCCAGTACTTC	CASIKLGPQETQYF	TRBV6-5	-	-	TRBJ2-5
TGTGCCAGCAGTGATGAGAGGGCCTGGTACAATGAGCAGTTCTTC	CASSDERAWYNEQFF	TRBV2	-	-	TRBJ2-1
TGTGCCAGCATTAGACAGGGCTTCACTGAAGCTTTCTTT	CASIRQGFTEAFF	TRBV6-5	TRBD1	-	TRBJ1-1
TGTGCCAGCAGCTTAGTGTTCCTAGCGGGGGGTATAAACAATGAGCAGTTCTTC	CASSLVFLAGGINNEQFF	TRBV7-2	TRBD2	-	TRBJ2-1
TGTGCCTGGAGGAGGACGGGAAACACTGAAGCTTTCTTT	CAWRRTGNTEAFF	TRBV30	-	once	TRBJ1-1
TGTGCCAGCAGCTTCAGGAGACAGAGATCTGACGAGCAGTACTTC	CASSFRRQRSDEQYF	TRBV5-4	-	-	TRBJ2-7
TGCGCCAGCAGCCCGCAGGGACAGATTAATGAAAAACTGTTTTTT	CASSPQGQINEKLFF	TRBV5-1	TRBD1	-	TRBJ1-4
TGTGCCAGCAGCTTGGGACAGGGGGCCTACGAGCAGTACTTC	CASSLGQGAYEQYF	TRBV5-6	TRBD1	-	TRBJ2-7
TGTGCCAGCAGCCTTGGACAGGGGGGGGTAGAAGCTTTCTTT	CASSLGQGGVEAFF	TRBV3-1/TRBV3-2	TRBD1	-	TRBJ1-1
TGCGCCAGCAGTGAGTCTGTCCCACCAGTGGGCGGCTACACCTTC	CASSESVPPVGGYTF	TRBV10-2	-	-	TRBJ1-2
TGTGCCAGCAGCCCCCACGGTTCAAACTATGGCTACACCTTC	CASSPHGSNYGYTF	TRBV7-9	-	-	TRBJ1-2
TGTGCCACCAGTGATTTTCCGTTCCCCGGGGAGCTGTTTTTT	CATSDFPFPGELFF	TRBV24-1	-	-	TRBJ2-2
TGTGCCAGCAGTTATCGGACTAGCGGGAGTGGGCAGTTCTTC	CASSYRTSGSGQFF	TRBV6-5	TRBD2	-	TRBJ2-1
TGCGCCAGCAGGCTGGGAGGGACGGCCGTTGGGTACTTC	CASRLGGTAVGYF	TRBV5-1	TRBD2	-	TRBJ2-7
TGTGCCAGCAGCCAAGGACTAGCGGGCGCCTACGAGCAGTACTTC	CASSQGLAGAYEQYF	TRBV11-2	TRBD2	-	TRBJ2-7
TGTGCCAGCAGCGATCGGACCAGCAATCAGCCCCAGCATTTT	CASSDRTSNQPQHF	TRBV7-2	-	-	TRBJ1-5
TGTGCCACCAGTCCAGGCCCCCTTGGAAAACTGTTTTTT	CATSPGPLGKLFF	TRBV24-1	-	-	TRBJ1-4
TGTGCCAGCACCGGTAGGACGGGCTATGGCTACACCTTC	CASTGRTGYGYTF	TRBV6-5	-	-	TRBJ1-2
TGTGCCAGCAGCCAATCTGACAGGGCACCCCTCCACTTT	CASSQSDRAPLHF	TRBV9	TRBD1	few	TRBJ1-6
TGCGCCAGCAGCTTGGGGACAGGGGGCACCGGGGAGCTGTTTTTT	CASSLGTGGTGELFF	TRBV5-1	TRBD1	-	TRBJ2-2
TGTGCCAGCAGTGGGGGGAATGAGCAGTTCTTC	CASSGGNEQFF	TRBV2	-	-	TRBJ2-1
TGTGCCAGCAGCCCCCTAGGTGCGGGGTTAGAAGAGACCCAGTACTTC	CASSPLGAGLEETQYF	TRBV9	-	-	TRBJ2-5
TGCGCCAGCAGCCAAGTTAAGGGGTCCAGGACCGGGGAGCTGTTTTTT	CASSQVKGSRTGELFF	TRBV4-1	-	few	TRBJ2-2
TGTGCCAGCAGCGTAGGGCCTACCTCCTACGAGCAGTACTTC	CASSVGPTSYEQYF	TRBV9	-	-	TRBJ2-7
TGTGCCAGTAGTATAAGACAGGAGATAGCAGGGGCCAACGTCCTGACTTTC	CASSIRQEIAGANVLTF	TRBV19	-	-	TRBJ2-6
TGTGCCAGCAGCTCCTTCCAAGGTGGGAAGCAGTACTTC	CASSSFQGGKQYF	TRBV11-2	-	-	TRBJ2-7
TGTGCCAGCAGCCCGCAGGGCTACGAGCAGTACTTC	CASSPQGYEQYF	TRBV5-6	-	few	TRBJ2-7
TGTGCCAGCAGCTTATTGACAGGTGCCCGAGAAAAACTGTTTTTT	CASSLLTGAREKLFF	TRBV7-9	-	-	TRBJ1-4